This passage covers 15 T cell receptor beta chains from one sample sequenced in a study of vaccination effects on CD4 cells after COVID-19. These receptors have no known antigen. Sequencing was performed with immunoSEQ multiplex PCR; in TCRdb, only in-frame clones are kept and a portion is missing. This sample has more than 35,000 clones, with approximately 70% found just once. Viral peptide pools were used in the ViraFEST assay to expand antigen-specific CD4+ T cells, and sequencing came afterward. Isolation of CD4+ T cells took place after less than 12 days of culture. Sometime from March through December 2020, the person acquired a SARS-CoV-2 infection that PCR confirmed. Sample: CD4+ T cells from PBMCs cultured with a peptide pool, taken before COVID-19 vaccination. The receptors come from a human donor who had a prior SARS-CoV-2 infection.

This clone was seen a handful of times. The V gene is TRBV29-1, the J gene TRBJ2-7; a weak D match, TRBD1 (6 bases). Looked up from germline, CDR1 is SQVTM and CDR2 is ANQGSEA. The CDR3 has 13 residues. V lost 7 bases, J lost 1 base, and 14 bases lay in between. CDR3 sequence reads: CSGKQGPSYEQYF. The CDR3 region has the DNA TGCAGCGGGAAACAGGGTCCTTCCTACGAGCAGTACTTC.

This chain links TRBV3-1 (or the pseudogene TRBV3-2) with TRBJ1-5; D uncertain. Germline values: CDR1 LGHDT, CDR2 YNNKEL (reference sequence). CDR3 length: 14 amino acids. Trimming removed 4 bases from V and 3 bases from J, with 10 bases in between. CDR3 DNA sequence: TGTGCCAGCAGCCGGTACTCGACCAATCAGCCCCAGCATTTT. It yields the protein CASSRYSTNQPQHF.

The chain has TRBV9 and TRBJ1-2; TRBD1 aligns across 7 bases. Germline V gene sequence: CDR1 SGDLS, CDR2 YYNGEE. The junction had 6 bases not matched to a gene; V was cut back by 0 bases and J by 4 bases. The CDR3 covers 15 residues. The CDR3 sequence: CASSVEGRGTYGYTF. CDR3 nucleotides: TGTGCCAGCAGCGTAGAGGGCAGGGGGACCTATGGCTACACCTTC.

This clone was seen a handful of times. This chain joins TRBV6-5 and TRBJ1-5; D gene ambiguous. The germline V gene encodes CDR1 MNHEY and CDR2 SVGAGI. The V end lost 7 bases, the J end lost 0 bases, and 10 bases lay between the germline ends. CDR3 length equals 14 residues. The CDR3 loop is CASNPVYSNQPQHF. The CDR3 DNA follows: TGTGCCAGCAATCCGGTATATAGCAATCAGCCCCAGCATTTT.

The rearrangement links TRBV10-3 to TRBJ1-1; D may be TRBD1 (5 bases). The CDR3 has 13 amino acids. V was pared by 2 bases and J by 4 bases, with 8 bases between. The V gene's germline CDR1 is ENHRY and CDR2 SYGVKD. CDR3 loop: CAISEGGTTEAFF. The CDR3 nucleotides are TGTGCCATCAGTGAGGGGGGAACCACTGAAGCTTTCTTT.

V is TRBV19 and J is TRBJ2-3, with 8 nucleotides matching TRBD2. This CDR3 has 16 residues. Germline CDR1 is LNHDA and CDR2 is SQIVND (reference sequence). J lost 4 bases, V lost 5 bases, and 11 bases had no gene match. This CDR3 reads CASSDRGSGSPDTQYF. The CDR3 DNA reads as TGTGCCAGTAGTGACCGGGGGAGCGGGAGCCCAGATACGCAGTATTTT. Full variable domain (missing parts from reference TRBV19 and TRBJ2-3): DGGITQSPKYLFRKEGQNVTLSCEQNLNHDAMYWYRQDPGQGLRLIYYSQIVNDFQKGDIAEGYSVSREKKESFPLTVTSAQKNPTAFYLCASSDRGSGSPDTQYFGPGTRLTVL.

This rearrangement joins TRBV2 to TRBJ2-7; the D gene is possibly TRBD2 (6 bases). V was cut by 4 bases and J by 2 bases, with 12 bases left in between. The CDR3 is 14 amino acids. Germline CDR1 reads SNHLY; CDR2 reads FYNNEI. The DNA for the CDR3 is TGTGCCAGCAGTGGGGGACTTCGAACCTACGAGCAGTACTTC. Encoded protein: CASSGGLRTYEQYF.

CDR3 amino acids: CARIRAEFYGYTF. The CDR3 nucleotides read TGTGCCAGAATTCGGGCAGAGTTCTATGGCTACACCTTC. The rearrangement links TRBV2 to TRBJ1-2; D is undetermined. V lost 9 bases to trimming and J lost 4 bases, with 15 bases between them. Germline V gives CDR1 SNHLY, CDR2 FYNNEI. This CDR3 comprises 13 residues.

V gene TRBV25-1 combines with J gene TRBJ2-7; D unclear. Germline CDR1 is MGHDK and CDR2 is SYGVNS. Trimming shortened V by 9 bases and J by 3 bases, and 3 bases separated the two germline ends. This CDR3 spans 9 amino acids. In nucleotides, the CDR3 is TGTGCCAGGAGCTACGAGCAGTACTTC. This translates into CARSYEQYF.

The rearrangement joins TRBV3-1 (or the pseudogene TRBV3-2) to TRBJ2-7, with a weak D call TRBD1 (6 bases). This CDR3 region has 18 residues. Germline CDR1 LGHDT, CDR2 YNNKEL (reference sequence). The V and J ends lost 0 bases and 1 base respectively, with 19 bases between them. The CDR3 sequence: CASSQDRLFEGVSYEQYF. CDR3 in DNA: TGTGCCAGCAGCCAAGATCGGTTGTTCGAGGGGGTGTCCTACGAGCAGTACTTC.

The gene calls are TRBV7-8 and TRBJ1-2; TRBD1 agrees at 8 bases. CDR3 length: 13 amino acids. In germline, CDR1 is SGHVS, CDR2 FQNEAQ. Germline trimming cut 2 bases from V and 8 bases from J; bases unmatched to any gene: 4. DNA for the CDR3: TGTGCCAGCAGCTTACAGGGGGCGGACGGCTACACCTTC. Translating it yields CASSLQGADGYTF.

This chain's CDR3 is CASSAGQLSYNEQFF. The CDR3 DNA is TGTGCCAGCAGCGCGGGACAGCTCTCCTACAATGAGCAGTTCTTC. The chain has TRBV5-4 and TRBJ2-1; possibly TRBD1 for D (7 bases). V was trimmed by 4 bases and J by 0 bases, leaving 11 bases between them. The germline V gene encodes CDR1 SGHNT and CDR2 YYREEE (reference sequence). The CDR3 is 15 amino acids.

The genes are TRBV28 and TRBJ2-3, with 7 bases aligning to TRBD1. This CDR3 is built from 16 residues. The V segment lost 1 base and the J segment 0 bases; nucleotides outside the gene matches: 4. Per the germline V gene, CDR1 is MDHEN and CDR2 is SYDVKM. The CDR3 spells CASSLLGQASTDTQYF. The DNA for the CDR3 is TGTGCCAGCAGTTTATTAGGACAGGCTAGCACAGATACGCAGTATTTT. The variable domain in full, with the rest retrieved from reference TRBV28 and TRBJ2-3, is DVKVTQSSRYLVKRTGEKVFLECVQDMDHENMFWYRQDPGLGLRLIYFSYDVKMKEKGDIPEGYSVSREKKERFSLILESASTNQTSMYLCASSLLGQASTDTQYFGPGTRLTVL.

The rearrangement links TRBV24-1 to TRBJ2-1, with D tentatively TRBD1 (5 bases). The germline gives CDR1 KGHDR, CDR2 SFDVKD. The germline V and J ends were trimmed by 0 bases and 7 bases, with 12 bases remaining between them. The CDR3 is 15 residues long. The CDR3 loop is CATSDLGQGLNEQFF. DNA of the CDR3: TGTGCCACCAGTGATTTGGGGCAGGGTTTGAATGAGCAGTTCTTC.

The CDR3 region is CASSLVARDSPLHF. DNA of the CDR3: TGTGCCAGCAGCTTGGTGGCCAGGGATTCACCCCTCCACTTT. The chain recombines TRBV5-8 with TRBJ1-6, with a weak D call TRBD1 (5 bases). The V end was cut by 0 bases, the J end by 8 bases, with 9 bases between. In germline, CDR1 is SGHTS, CDR2 YDEGEE. The CDR3 covers 14 residues. The variable domain in full, with the rest retrieved from reference TRBV5-8 and TRBJ1-6, is EAGVTQSPTHLIKTRGQQATLRCSPISGHTSVYWYQQALGLGLQFLLWYDEGEERNRGNFPPRFSGRQFPNYSSELNVNALELEDSALYLCASSLVARDSPLHFGNGTRLTVT.